A single sample is the source of the 5 T cell receptor beta chains below, sequenced in a study of cytomegalovirus exposure and HLA in healthy donors. PCR used 60 Vbeta primers and 13 Jbeta primers. Generated by immunoSEQ multiplex PCR, the TCRdb table keeps only in-frame clones and is missing some. Of some 97,000 clones listed, 75% to 85% were seen once; the top ten hold over 4%. Source material: PBMCs. The origin of the receptors is a female donor in good health and CMV-seropositive.

This clone came up once. The V call is TRBV6-1, the J call TRBJ2-2; D is perhaps TRBD2 (5 bases). Trimming left V 6 bases short and J 7 bases short, with 15 bases between. This CDR3 is built from 14 residues. Germline V gene lookup returns CDR1 MNHNS and CDR2 SASEGT. CDR3 amino acids: CASSRTLRNGELFF. The CDR3, as DNA: TGTGCCAGCAGCCGGACTCTTCGGAACGGGGAGCTGTTTTTT.

This chain links TRBV6-5 with TRBJ2-2; the match to TRBD1 covers 8 bases. V lost 4 bases, J lost 4 bases, and 5 bases stayed unmatched. The CDR3 sequence is 15 residues long. Germline CDR1 MNHEY, CDR2 SVGAGI. As DNA, the CDR3 is TGTGCCAGCAGTTCCGGGACAGGCTTCACCGGGGAGCTGTTTTTT. Its protein is CASSSGTGFTGELFF.

V usage is TRBV14 and J usage is TRBJ2-5; D ambiguous. The CDR3 runs to 16 residues. Germline CDR1 SGHDN, CDR2 FVKESK. V was pared by 1 base and J by 2 bases, with 14 bases between. CDR3 amino acids: CASSQGLGPGQETQYF. The CDR3 DNA is TGTGCCAGCAGCCAAGGGCTAGGCCCTGGGCAAGAGACCCAGTACTTC.

The gene calls are TRBV4-1 and TRBJ1-2; 8 bases align to TRBD1. The CDR3 contains 15 residues. Germline V CDR1 and CDR2: MGHRA, YSYEKL. Unmatched junction bases numbered 7, after V lost 3 bases and J lost 4 bases. CDR3 sequence (DNA): TGCGCCAGCAGCCAGGTAGGACAGGGACCCTATGGCTACACCTTC. Its translation: CASSQVGQGPYGYTF.

CDR3 coding DNA: TGTGCCACCAGCAGAGACCTGTCCAGGGGGGCTGGGACTGAAGCTTTCTTT. This sequence encodes CATSRDLSRGAGTEAFF. The rearrangement uses TRBV15 and TRBJ1-1, with 7 nucleotides matching TRBD1. Germline assignment: CDR1 LNHNV and CDR2 YYDKDF (reference sequence). The V gene end was trimmed by 0 bases and the J gene end by 5 bases; junction bases not matched to a gene: 12. CDR3 length: 17 amino acids.